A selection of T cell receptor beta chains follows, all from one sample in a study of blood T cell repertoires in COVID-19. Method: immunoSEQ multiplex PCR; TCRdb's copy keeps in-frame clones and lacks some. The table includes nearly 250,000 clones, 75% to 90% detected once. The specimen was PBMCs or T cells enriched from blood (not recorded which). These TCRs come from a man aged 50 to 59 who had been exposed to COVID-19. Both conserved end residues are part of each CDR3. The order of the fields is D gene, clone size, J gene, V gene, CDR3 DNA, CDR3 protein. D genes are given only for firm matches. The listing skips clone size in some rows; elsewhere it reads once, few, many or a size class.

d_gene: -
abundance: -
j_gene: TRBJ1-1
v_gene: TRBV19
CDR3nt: TGTGCCAGTAGTATCAACGACATGGGCACTGAAGCTTTCTTT
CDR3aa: CASSINDMGTEAFF

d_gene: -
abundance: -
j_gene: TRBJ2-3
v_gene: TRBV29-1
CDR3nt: TGCAGCGTGGAACGGGGGAAGAGGGCAGATACGCAGTATTTT
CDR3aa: CSVERGKRADTQYF

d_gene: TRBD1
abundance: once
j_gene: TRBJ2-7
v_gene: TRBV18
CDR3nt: TGTGCCAGCTCACCCGTTCCGGGACAGGGAACCTCCTACGAGCAGTACTTC
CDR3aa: CASSPVPGQGTSYEQYF

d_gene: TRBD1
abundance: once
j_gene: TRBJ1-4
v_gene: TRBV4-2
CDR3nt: TGTGCCAGCAGCCAAGATCGTCAGGGGGCAGGTGAAAAACTGTTTTTT
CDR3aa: CASSQDRQGAGEKLFF

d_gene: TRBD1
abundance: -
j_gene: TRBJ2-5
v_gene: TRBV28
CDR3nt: TGTGCCAGCAGCTCGTTCCGGGACAGGAATCAAGAGACCCAGTACTTC
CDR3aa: CASSSFRDRNQETQYF

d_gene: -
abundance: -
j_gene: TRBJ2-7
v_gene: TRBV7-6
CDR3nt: TGTGCCAGCAGCTTATTAGCGGTTAGCTCCTACGAGCAGTACTTC
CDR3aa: CASSLLAVSSYEQYF

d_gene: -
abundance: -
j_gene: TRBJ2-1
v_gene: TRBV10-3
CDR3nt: TGTGCCGCGGCCGGGGGATACAATGAGCAGTTCTTC
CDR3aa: CAAAGGYNEQFF

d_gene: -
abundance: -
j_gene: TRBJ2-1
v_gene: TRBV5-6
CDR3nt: TGTGCCAGCAGCTTGGGGTCTCGGCGGGCCTACAATGAGCAGTTCTTC
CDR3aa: CASSLGSRRAYNEQFF

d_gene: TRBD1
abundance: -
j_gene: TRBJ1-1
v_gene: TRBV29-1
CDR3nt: TGCAGCGTCTCGGGACAGATGAACACTGAAGCTTTCTTT
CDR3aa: CSVSGQMNTEAFF

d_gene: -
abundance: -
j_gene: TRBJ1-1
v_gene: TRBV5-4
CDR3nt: TGTGCCAGCAGTCTGGACAGAGTGGTCACTGAAGCTTTCTTT
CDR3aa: CASSLDRVVTEAFF

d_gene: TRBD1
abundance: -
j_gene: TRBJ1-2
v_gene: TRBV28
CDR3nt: TGTGCCAGCGACGACCTAGGGGGCAGAAGAACATCTAACTATGGCTACACCTTC
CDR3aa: CASDDLGGRRTSNYGYTF

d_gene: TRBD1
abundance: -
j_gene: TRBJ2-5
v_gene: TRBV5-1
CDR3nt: TGCGCCAGCAGCGGCGGGACAGGGGAAGAGACCCAGTACTTC
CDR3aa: CASSGGTGEETQYF

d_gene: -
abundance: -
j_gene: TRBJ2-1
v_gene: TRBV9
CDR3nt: TGTGCCAGCAGCCCTAGTCGCAGGGACAATGAGCAGTTCTTC
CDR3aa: CASSPSRRDNEQFF

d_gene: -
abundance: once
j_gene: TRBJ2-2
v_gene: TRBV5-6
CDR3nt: TGTGCCAGCAGCCGGAGGCGGGGCGCGATCAACACCGGGGAGCTGTTTTTT
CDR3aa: CASSRRRGAINTGELFF

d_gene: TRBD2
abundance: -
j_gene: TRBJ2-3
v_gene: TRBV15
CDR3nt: TGTGCCACCAGCAACGACGCCGGACTAGCGGATTCAGATACGCAGTATTTT
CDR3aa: CATSNDAGLADSDTQYF

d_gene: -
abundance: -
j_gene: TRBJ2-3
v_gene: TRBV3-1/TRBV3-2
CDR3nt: TGTGCCAGCAGCCAAGTGGAGGTGGCAGATACGCAGTATTTT
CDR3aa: CASSQVEVADTQYF

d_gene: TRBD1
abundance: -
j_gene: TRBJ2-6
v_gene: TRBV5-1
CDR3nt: TGCGCCAGCAGCAGGGGGACAGCCGGGTCCGGGGCCAACGTCCTGACTTTC
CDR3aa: CASSRGTAGSGANVLTF

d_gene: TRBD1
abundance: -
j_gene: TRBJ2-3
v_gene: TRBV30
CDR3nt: TGTGCCTGGAGTGTAACAGGGGGGATCACAGATACGCAGTATTTT
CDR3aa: CAWSVTGGITDTQYF

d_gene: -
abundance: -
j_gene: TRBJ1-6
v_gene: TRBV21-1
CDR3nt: TGTGCCAGCAGCAAAGTAGTACAGCTCAATTCACCCCTCCACTTT
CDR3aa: CASSKVVQLNSPLHF

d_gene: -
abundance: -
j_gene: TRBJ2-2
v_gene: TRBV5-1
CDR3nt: TGCGCCAGCAGGTCTGCGGACGGGGTGGAGCTGTTTTTT
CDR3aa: CASRSADGVELFF

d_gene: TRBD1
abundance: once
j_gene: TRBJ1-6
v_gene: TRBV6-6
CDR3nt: TGTGCCAGCAGCTATGGACAGGTCTATAATTCACCCCTCCACTTT
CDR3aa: CASSYGQVYNSPLHF

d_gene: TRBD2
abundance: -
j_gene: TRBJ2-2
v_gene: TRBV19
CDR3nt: TGTGCCAGTAGCAGACTAGCGGGAGGGACCGGGGAGCTGTTTTTT
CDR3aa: CASSRLAGGTGELFF

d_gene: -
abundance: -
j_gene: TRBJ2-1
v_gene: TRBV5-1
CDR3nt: TGCGCCAGCAGCTTACGGGTCAGCCTAGCGAGTACAAGCTCCTACAATGAGCAGTTCTTC
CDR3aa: CASSLRVSLASTSSYNEQFF

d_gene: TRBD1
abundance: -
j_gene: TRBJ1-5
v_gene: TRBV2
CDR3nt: TGTGCCAGCAGCTCCACAGGGGAACAGCCCCAGCATTTT
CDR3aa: CASSSTGEQPQHF

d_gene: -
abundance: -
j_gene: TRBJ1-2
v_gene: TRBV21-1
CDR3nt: TGTGCCAGCAGTCGAAAAGGACAGCCCCATGGCTACACCTTC
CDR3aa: CASSRKGQPHGYTF

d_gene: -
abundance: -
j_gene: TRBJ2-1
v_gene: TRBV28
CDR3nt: TGTGCCAGCAGCCTTCGAGGGAATGAGCAGTTCTTC
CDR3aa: CASSLRGNEQFF

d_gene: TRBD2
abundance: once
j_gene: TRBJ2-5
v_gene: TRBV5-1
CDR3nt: TGCGCCAGCAGACGAGCCTTTAGCGGGAGTAGGGAGACCCAGTACTTC
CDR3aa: CASRRAFSGSRETQYF

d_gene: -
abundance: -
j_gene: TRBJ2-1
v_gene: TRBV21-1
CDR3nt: TGTGCCAGCACCCCAGGGCGGGAGTATTACAATGAGCAGTTCTTC
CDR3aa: CASTPGREYYNEQFF

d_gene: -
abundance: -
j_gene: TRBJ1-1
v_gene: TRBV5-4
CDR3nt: TGTGCCAGCAGCTTAGGAGGGTTTGAAGCTTTCTTT
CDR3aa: CASSLGGFEAFF

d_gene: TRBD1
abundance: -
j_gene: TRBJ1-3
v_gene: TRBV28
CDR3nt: TGTGCCAGCAGTCCCGGGACAGCAAACACCATATATTTT
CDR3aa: CASSPGTANTIYF

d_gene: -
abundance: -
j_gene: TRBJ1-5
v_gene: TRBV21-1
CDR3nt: TGTGCCAGCATCGCTAGGGAGGGCTTGAGCCAGCCCCAGCATTTT
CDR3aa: CASIAREGLSQPQHF

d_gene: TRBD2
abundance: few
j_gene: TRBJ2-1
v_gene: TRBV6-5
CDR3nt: TGTGCCAGCAGTTCGGCCGGGACTAGCATCAATGAGCAGTTCTTC
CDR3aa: CASSSAGTSINEQFF

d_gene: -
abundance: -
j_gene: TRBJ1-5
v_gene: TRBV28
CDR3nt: TGTGCCAGCAGTTTGATGGGGGCGAATCAGCCCCAGCATTTT
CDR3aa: CASSLMGANQPQHF

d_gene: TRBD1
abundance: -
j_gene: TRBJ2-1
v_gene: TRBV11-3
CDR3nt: TGTGCCAGCAGCCTCCGGGACAGCTCGTACAATGAGCAGTTCTTC
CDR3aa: CASSLRDSSYNEQFF

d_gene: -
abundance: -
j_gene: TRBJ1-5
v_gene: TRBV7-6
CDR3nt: TGTGCCAGCAGCCCCCTGACAGGAGATAGCAATCAGCCCCAGCATTTT
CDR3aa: CASSPLTGDSNQPQHF

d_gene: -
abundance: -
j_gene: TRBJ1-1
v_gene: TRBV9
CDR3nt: TGTGCCAGCAGCGTAGTCCCGACGGGGTCCATGAACACTGAAGCTTTCTTT
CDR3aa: CASSVVPTGSMNTEAFF